This T cell receptor beta chain derives from a study of shared clonotypes between healthy human individuals. Findings and limits, study-wide: Read depth was anticipated to influence clonotype sharing among donors.

Measured with immunoSEQ multiplex PCR; TCRdb has only the in-frame clones, and not every one. The sample yields some 900,000 clones, 60% to 85% seen once. Concerning this clone: What it binds is unknown.

Germline assignment: CDR1 MDHEN and CDR2 SYDVKM. V shed 2 bases and J shed 2 bases, with 16 bases lying between them. There are 16 residues in the CDR3. Source material: memory CD4+ T cells sorted from blood. Subset denoted: CD45RA-negative fraction. The V and J genes are TRBV28 and TRBJ2-7; no reliable D call. This clonotype was sampled from a man younger than 35 in good health. CDR3 sequence: CASSLGAGQGTYEQYF. The CDR3 region has the DNA TGTGCCAGCAGTTTAGGCGCAGGCCAAGGGACCTACGAGCAGTACTTC.